The rows below give T cell receptor beta chains drawn from one sample of a study of T cell changes during pregnancy in multiple sclerosis. Sequenced by immunoSEQ multiplex PCR; TCRdb stores in-frame clones only, minus some. This sample has 84,000 or so clones, with around 94% found just once. Material: peripheral blood, obtained in the third trimester of pregnancy. Receptor source: a female donor with multiple sclerosis, enrolled in a pregnancy study. Both conserved end residues are part of each CDR3. Fields, in order: J gene, D gene, clone size, V gene, CDR3 length, CDR3 DNA, CDR3 protein. D genes are given only for firm matches. Only some rows state a clone size, as once, few, many or a class for expanded clones.

J: TRBJ2-7
D: -
size: -
V: TRBV30
length: 15
DNA: TGTGCCTGGACGGGCAGGGGAGCCCAATTTTACGAGCAGTACTTC
CDR3: CAWTGRGAQFYEQYF

J: TRBJ2-1
D: TRBD2
size: -
V: TRBV5-1
length: 15
DNA: TGCGCCAGCAGCCTGGCTAGCGGGAGGGACAATGAGCAGTTCTTC
CDR3: CASSLASGRDNEQFF

J: TRBJ2-5
D: TRBD1
size: -
V: TRBV27
length: 14
DNA: TGTGCCAGCAGTTCTCCGGACAGGAGAGAGACCCAGTACTTC
CDR3: CASSSPDRRETQYF

J: TRBJ2-7
D: -
size: -
V: TRBV7-6
length: 12
DNA: TGTGCCAGCAGCACCACCCCGGGGGAGCAGTACTTC
CDR3: CASSTTPGEQYF

J: TRBJ2-3
D: TRBD2
size: -
V: TRBV6-1
length: 15
DNA: TGTGCCAGCAGTGTACTAGCGGGAGCGACGGATACGCAGTATTTT
CDR3: CASSVLAGATDTQYF

J: TRBJ1-1
D: -
size: -
V: TRBV10-3
length: 12
DNA: TGTGCCATCAGTGAGTCGCAGTCCAAAGCTTTCTTT
CDR3: CAISESQSKAFF

J: TRBJ2-2
D: TRBD1
size: -
V: TRBV4-1
length: 16
DNA: TGCGCCAGCAGCCAAACCGGGACAGCGAACACCGGGGAGCTGTTTTTT
CDR3: CASSQTGTANTGELFF

J: TRBJ2-7
D: -
size: -
V: TRBV6-1
length: 12
DNA: TGTGCCAGCAGTGAATGGAGGAACGAGCAGTACTTC
CDR3: CASSEWRNEQYF

J: TRBJ2-2
D: TRBD2
size: -
V: TRBV7-6
length: 14
DNA: TGTGCCAGCAGCCCTAGCGGGAACACCGGGGAGCTGTTTTTT
CDR3: CASSPSGNTGELFF

J: TRBJ2-1
D: -
size: -
V: TRBV4-2
length: 17
DNA: TGTGCCAGCAGCCACGCCCGATTGGGAGGCTCCTACAATGAGCAGTTCTTC
CDR3: CASSHARLGGSYNEQFF

J: TRBJ2-2
D: TRBD2
size: -
V: TRBV27
length: 17
DNA: TGTGCCAGCAGTTTATCGAGACTAGCGGGAGAGACCGGGGAGCTGTTTTTT
CDR3: CASSLSRLAGETGELFF

J: TRBJ2-5
D: -
size: few
V: TRBV23-1
length: 13
DNA: TGCGCCAGCAGTCGGGCTGATCGGCAGACCCAGTACTTC
CDR3: CASSRADRQTQYF

J: TRBJ2-7
D: TRBD1
size: once
V: TRBV19
length: 14
DNA: TGTGCCAGTAGTCCGACAGGGTGGGACTACGAGCAGTACTTC
CDR3: CASSPTGWDYEQYF

J: TRBJ1-2
D: -
size: -
V: TRBV28
length: 13
DNA: TGTGCCAGCAGTTTCAGGCAGTCCTATGGCTACACCTTC
CDR3: CASSFRQSYGYTF

J: TRBJ2-7
D: -
size: -
V: TRBV10-1
length: 14
DNA: TGCGCCAGCAGTGAGTCGCGCAGGCCCCTCGAGCAGTACTTC
CDR3: CASSESRRPLEQYF

J: TRBJ2-7
D: -
size: -
V: TRBV2
length: 14
DNA: TGTGCCAGCAGTGAATTTTTCGGTTCCTACGAGCAGTACTTC
CDR3: CASSEFFGSYEQYF

J: TRBJ2-7
D: -
size: -
V: TRBV2
length: 14
DNA: TGTGCCAGCAGTAGGGGTCCCCCCTCCTACGAGCAGTACTTC
CDR3: CASSRGPPSYEQYF

J: TRBJ1-4
D: -
size: -
V: TRBV5-4
length: 15
DNA: TGTGCCAGCAGCTTGGACAGGGTCAGAGGTGAAAAACTGTTTTTT
CDR3: CASSLDRVRGEKLFF

J: TRBJ2-7
D: -
size: -
V: TRBV5-5
length: 15
DNA: TGTGCCAGCAGCTTGGCTGTGGGGCTAACCTACGAGCAGTACTTC
CDR3: CASSLAVGLTYEQYF

J: TRBJ2-7
D: TRBD1
size: -
V: TRBV27
length: 15
DNA: TGTGCCAGCAGGCCCCTCGACCAGGGGGATCACGAGCAGTACTTC
CDR3: CASRPLDQGDHEQYF

J: TRBJ1-2
D: TRBD1
size: -
V: TRBV2
length: 14
DNA: TGTGCCAGCAGCCGGGACAGAGCTAACTATGGCTACACCTTC
CDR3: CASSRDRANYGYTF

J: TRBJ2-3
D: -
size: -
V: TRBV6-6
length: 11
DNA: TGTGCCAGCGTAGGCACAGATACGCAGTATTTT
CDR3: CASVGTDTQYF

J: TRBJ2-3
D: TRBD2
size: -
V: TRBV4-2
length: 17
DNA: TGTGCCAGCAGCCCCCTGAAGCTAGCGGAAGACACAGATACGCAGTATTTT
CDR3: CASSPLKLAEDTDTQYF

J: TRBJ1-2
D: TRBD1
size: once
V: TRBV27
length: 15
DNA: TGTGCCAGCAGGAAAATGACAGGGGGAGAATATGGCTACACCTTC
CDR3: CASRKMTGGEYGYTF

J: TRBJ1-2
D: TRBD1
size: -
V: TRBV7-3
length: 13
DNA: TGTGCCAGCAGCCGGGACAGGGTGACCGGCTACACCTTC
CDR3: CASSRDRVTGYTF

J: TRBJ2-1
D: TRBD1
size: -
V: TRBV6-1
length: 17
DNA: TGTGCCAGCAGTGAACGTCCGGGACAGGGTGTCTACAATGAGCAGTTCTTC
CDR3: CASSERPGQGVYNEQFF

J: TRBJ1-5
D: -
size: -
V: TRBV2
length: 16
DNA: TGTGCCAGCAGAGTCGACAGGAGAAGGGACAATCAGCCCCAGCATTTT
CDR3: CASRVDRRRDNQPQHF

J: TRBJ2-7
D: -
size: -
V: TRBV9
length: 14
DNA: TGTGCCAGCAGCCCCGGGACACACTCCTACGAGCAGTACTTC
CDR3: CASSPGTHSYEQYF

J: TRBJ2-7
D: TRBD1
size: -
V: TRBV4-3
length: 14
DNA: TGCGCCAGCAGCGGAGACAGGGGGGCCTACGAGCAGTACTTC
CDR3: CASSGDRGAYEQYF

J: TRBJ2-7
D: -
size: -
V: TRBV5-1
length: 11
DNA: TGCGCCAGCAGCCTAATGAGCGAGCAGTACTTC
CDR3: CASSLMSEQYF

J: TRBJ2-7
D: -
size: -
V: TRBV2
length: 13
DNA: TGTGCCAGCAGTGTTAGTTTCTACTACGAGCAGTACTTC
CDR3: CASSVSFYYEQYF

J: TRBJ1-3
D: -
size: -
V: TRBV19
length: 13
DNA: TGTGCCAGTAGTATGGCTCAGGGGACCACCATATATTTT
CDR3: CASSMAQGTTIYF

J: TRBJ2-3
D: -
size: -
V: TRBV7-6
length: 16
DNA: TGTGCCAGCAGCTTAGGCCAGGGGGGTCGTATAAATACGCAGTATTTT
CDR3: CASSLGQGGRINTQYF

J: TRBJ2-7
D: -
size: few
V: TRBV20-1
length: 10
DNA: TGCAGTGCTGGCTTCTACGAGCAGTACTTC
CDR3: CSAGFYEQYF

J: TRBJ2-3
D: TRBD2
size: -
V: TRBV10-2
length: 14
DNA: TGCGCCAGCGGACTAGCGGGAGGGGAAGATACGCAGTATTTT
CDR3: CASGLAGGEDTQYF

J: TRBJ2-2
D: -
size: -
V: TRBV28
length: 15
DNA: TGTGCCAGCACCTTTGGGGGCACGAACACCGGGGAGCTGTTTTTT
CDR3: CASTFGGTNTGELFF

J: TRBJ2-6
D: TRBD1
size: -
V: TRBV14
length: 19
DNA: TGTGCCAGCAGCCGAGGACAGGGTCAAATGAGCTCTGGGGCCAACGTCCTGACTTTC
CDR3: CASSRGQGQMSSGANVLTF

J: TRBJ2-7
D: TRBD1
size: -
V: TRBV18
length: 17
DNA: TGTGCCAGCTCACAGATGGGACAGGGGGTAACCTCCTACGAGCAGTACTTC
CDR3: CASSQMGQGVTSYEQYF

J: TRBJ2-1
D: TRBD2
size: once
V: TRBV10-2
length: 15
DNA: TGCGCCAGCCGGGCCGGGACTAGCGGAAACAATGAGCAGTTCTTC
CDR3: CASRAGTSGNNEQFF

J: TRBJ2-3
D: TRBD2
size: -
V: TRBV29-1
length: 15
DNA: TGCAGCGTTGAACGGCTAGCGGGAGGGGCAGATACGCAGTATTTT
CDR3: CSVERLAGGADTQYF

J: TRBJ1-1
D: TRBD1
size: -
V: TRBV29-1
length: 12
DNA: TGCAGCGTTACAGGGGGGTACACTGAAGCTTTCTTT
CDR3: CSVTGGYTEAFF

J: TRBJ1-2
D: TRBD1
size: once
V: TRBV4-3
length: 15
DNA: TGCGCCAGCAGCCGAGGGACAGGTTTTAACTATGGCTACACCTTC
CDR3: CASSRGTGFNYGYTF

J: TRBJ2-5
D: -
size: -
V: TRBV28
length: 11
DNA: TGTGCCAGCAGAGGGGTGGCAGGGTCGTACTTC
CDR3: CASRGVAGSYF

J: TRBJ2-7
D: TRBD2
size: -
V: TRBV5-4
length: 14
DNA: TGTGCCAGCAGCGGGACTAGCGGGAGGTACGAGCAGTACTTC
CDR3: CASSGTSGRYEQYF

J: TRBJ2-7
D: TRBD2
size: -
V: TRBV6-1
length: 14
DNA: TGTGCCAGCAGTGAATTGGAGGGAGGGAACGAGCAGTACTTC
CDR3: CASSELEGGNEQYF

J: TRBJ2-7
D: -
size: -
V: TRBV21-1
length: 13
DNA: TGTGCCAGCAGGAAACAGGGGTCCGACGAGCAGTACTTC
CDR3: CASRKQGSDEQYF

J: TRBJ2-4
D: TRBD2
size: -
V: TRBV5-1
length: 17
DNA: TGCGCCAGCAGCTTGCTGGGGACTAGCGAAAACAAAAACATTCAGTACTTC
CDR3: CASSLLGTSENKNIQYF

J: TRBJ2-5
D: TRBD2
size: -
V: TRBV7-9
length: 15
DNA: TGTGCCAGCAGCTGGGCGGGAGGGCTCCAAGAGACCCAGTACTTC
CDR3: CASSWAGGLQETQYF

J: TRBJ2-5
D: TRBD2
size: -
V: TRBV5-4
length: 15
DNA: TGTGCCAGCAGCTTCGCGGGAGGACCGCAAGAGACCCAGTACTTC
CDR3: CASSFAGGPQETQYF

J: TRBJ2-7
D: -
size: -
V: TRBV7-9
length: 15
DNA: TGTGCCAGCAGCCCCCGAGGCGAAGAGGGTACCGAGCAGTACTTC
CDR3: CASSPRGEEGTEQYF

J: TRBJ2-7
D: -
size: -
V: TRBV5-5
length: 13
DNA: TGTGCCAGCAGCTTGACAGGATTCTACGAGCAGTACTTC
CDR3: CASSLTGFYEQYF